This T cell receptor beta chain was obtained from a study of blood T cells in healthy people across ages. The study drew donors from healthy Caucasian individuals in Russia aged roughly 6 to 95. Together with a sample-barcoded 5' primer, a J-beta primer mix was included in a second PCR lasting 7 to 11 cycles. TCRdb re-called the 5' RACE reads with MiXCR, one entry per CDR3 protein. The sample contains hundreds of thousands of distinct CDR3 sequences, around 62% of which appear only once. Overall study findings and caveats: In the absence of known donor CMV status, changes in expanded clonotypes were possibly confounded.

Comment on this clonotype: Its antigen is unknown.

The CDR3 has 15 residues. CDR1 is SNHLY and CDR2 is FYNNEI in the germline V gene. V lost 3 bases and J lost 4, with 15 bases in between. Source material: blood. The chain links TRBV2 to TRBJ1-1, with D possibly matching TRBD1 (5 bases). The sequence derives from a man younger than 45 in good health. The CDR3 here is CASSDSEGPVTEAFF. The CDR3 DNA is TGTGCCAGCAGTGATTCCGAGGGGCCGGTCACTGAAGCTTTCTTT.